The 25 T cell receptor beta chains given below trace back to one sample, sequenced in a study of blood T cell repertoires in COVID-19. Some clones are missing from TCRdb's copy, which holds only in-frame ones; the method was immunoSEQ multiplex PCR. The sample yields over 100,000 clones, 75% to 85% seen once. Sequences were obtained from peripheral blood. Receptors originate from a woman aged 80 or older with active or convalescent COVID-19.

The V call is TRBV5-5, the J call TRBJ1-3, with D possibly TRBD1 on 6 matching bases. Per the germline V gene, CDR1 is SGHKS and CDR2 is YYEKEE (reference sequence). This CDR3 has 15 amino acids. The V and J ends lost 3 bases and 10 bases respectively, with 20 bases between them. CDR3 bases: TGTGCCAGCAGCTCAGCGGGACAATCTATGGGGACCATATATTTT. Encoded protein: CASSSAGQSMGTIYF.

The gene calls are TRBV11-2 and TRBJ2-1; TRBD1 matches at 10 bases. CDR1 and CDR2 (germline): SGHAT, FQNNGV. V shed 5 bases and J 8 bases; nucleotides not matched to a gene: 9. CDR3 length: 15 residues. CDR3 coding DNA: TGTGCCAGCAGCCTACTACGGGACAGGGGACATGAGCAGTTCTTC. As protein: CASSLLRDRGHEQFF.

The sample holds a few counts of this clone. CDR3 in DNA: TGCGCCAGCAGCCATTTTAGCGGGGTGGAAAACATTCAGTACTTC. It yields the protein CASSHFSGVENIQYF. The rearrangement joins TRBV5-1 to TRBJ2-4, with 8 bases fitting TRBD2. Trimming took 4 bases from V and 5 from J; bases not matched to a gene: 8. CDR3 length: 15 residues. In germline, CDR1 is SGHRS, CDR2 YFSETQ.

The chain joins TRBV2 to TRBJ1-4; 7 bases match TRBD1. J was trimmed by 5 bases and V by 6 bases; bases with no gene match: 6. The germline gives CDR1 SNHLY, CDR2 FYNNEI. This CDR3 contains 14 residues. CDR3 loop: CASRATGTNEKLFF. CDR3 coding DNA: TGTGCCAGCAGAGCGACAGGGACAAATGAAAAACTGTTTTTT.

V is TRBV7-9 and J is TRBJ1-2, with D possibly being TRBD1 (5 bases). Deletions cut 0 bases from V and 13 bases from J, with 12 bases between. The V gene's germline CDR1 is SEHNR and CDR2 FQNEAQ (reference sequence). The CDR3 consists of 12 residues. CDR3 residues: CASSLAAGPSTF. Here the CDR3 DNA reads TGTGCCAGCAGCTTAGCTGCAGGGCCCTCCACCTTC.

The V gene is TRBV5-4, the J gene TRBJ2-7, with D possibly being TRBD2 (6 bases). CDR1 is SGHNT and CDR2 is YYREEE in the germline V gene (reference sequence). With 0 bases removed from V and 3 bases from J, the gap between germline ends came to 13 bases. CDR3 size: 15 residues. The CDR3 coding sequence is TGTGCCAGCAGCTTGGGAGGGAGGACTTACTACGAGCAGTACTTC. Translated, it gives CASSLGGRTYYEQYF.

The sample holds one count of this clone. The chain has TRBV7-2 and TRBJ2-1; possibly TRBD1 for D (5 bases). Trimming removed 4 bases from V and 5 bases from J, with 9 bases in between. The germline V gene has CDR1 SGHTA and CDR2 FQGNSA. This CDR3 has 13 amino acids. For the CDR3, the DNA is TGTGCCAGCAGCTCGACAGTAGACAATGAGCAGTTCTTC. The encoded protein is CASSSTVDNEQFF.

The rearrangement links TRBV27 to TRBJ2-7; TRBD2 might be the D (6 bases). CDR3 length: 14 residues. Germline loops: CDR1 MNHEY, CDR2 SMNVEV (reference sequence). Trimming shortened V by 2 bases and J by 5 bases, and 13 bases separated the two germline ends. The CDR3: CASSLGTWEDEQYF. CDR3 coding DNA: TGTGCCAGCAGTTTAGGGACGTGGGAGGACGAGCAGTACTTC.

The chain is built from TRBV20-1 and TRBJ2-3, with D possibly being TRBD2 (5 bases). This CDR3 has 13 amino acids. Germline V gives CDR1 DFQATT, CDR2 SNEGSKA (reference sequence). Trimming removed 3 bases from V and 2 bases from J, with 9 bases in between. The CDR3: CSASSGITDTQYF. The CDR3 DNA reads as TGCAGTGCTAGTTCGGGAATCACAGATACGCAGTATTTT.

The genes are TRBV7-8 and TRBJ2-7, with 8 bases matching TRBD2. V trimming: 5 bases; J trimming: 5 bases; junction bases outside the gene matches: 14. CDR3 length: 16 amino acids. CDR1 is SGHVS and CDR2 is FQNEAQ in the germline V gene. CDR3 region: CASSPPPSGRFNEQYF. Here the CDR3 DNA reads TGTGCCAGCAGCCCACCACCCAGCGGGAGATTCAACGAGCAGTACTTC.

V gene TRBV7-9 combines with J gene TRBJ2-2, with TRBD2 matching over 9 bases. The J segment lost 3 bases and the V segment lost 5 bases, leaving 13 bases of the junction unmatched. CDR1 is SEHNR, CDR2 FQNEAQ, per germline (reference sequence). The CDR3 sequence is 18 residues long. CDR3 region: CASSDGLATQPYTGELFF. The CDR3 DNA reads TGTGCCAGCAGCGACGGACTAGCGACCCAGCCCTACACCGGGGAGCTGTTTTTT.

This chain joins TRBV15 and TRBJ2-1; maybe TRBD2 (6 bases). Germline values: CDR1 LNHNV, CDR2 YYDKDF (reference sequence). V lost 4 bases to trimming and J lost 8 bases, with 15 bases between them. The CDR3 runs 14 residues. This chain's CDR3 is CATSIQLRDYEQFF. CDR3 bases: TGTGCCACCAGCATCCAACTCCGGGACTATGAGCAGTTCTTC.

This clone showed up just once. The gene calls are TRBV6-5 and TRBJ2-1, with 11 bases aligning to TRBD1. Germline V CDR1 and CDR2: MNHEY, SVGAGI. Losses at the gene ends were 6 bases for V and 2 bases for J; bases not matched to a gene: 3. The CDR3 consists of 15 residues. The CDR3 DNA reads TGTGCCAGCAGGAGGGGACAGGGGGCCTACAATGAGCAGTTCTTC. Amino acids: CASRRGQGAYNEQFF.

This clone showed up just once. The CDR3 sequence: CASSLGYNNEQFF. The CDR3 DNA is TGTGCCAGCAGCTTGGGCTACAACAATGAGCAGTTCTTC. J is TRBJ2-1 and V is TRBV7-9; D gene unclear. From germline, CDR1 is SEHNR and CDR2 FQNEAQ (reference sequence). V was shortened by 3 bases and J by 5 bases, with 8 bases between the two germline ends. This CDR3 region has 13 residues.

The V call is TRBV10-1, the J call TRBJ1-1; TRBD1 agrees at 8 bases. There are 13 residues in the CDR3. CDR1 is WNHNN, CDR2 SYGVQD, per germline (reference sequence). V dropped 6 bases and J dropped 8; count of bases not matched to a gene: 8. CDR3 sequence reads: CASSDNRGREAFF. The CDR3, as DNA: TGCGCCAGCAGCGACAACAGGGGGAGGGAAGCTTTCTTT.

The chain is built from TRBV5-1 and TRBJ2-2; TRBD1 aligns across 8 bases. V lost 3 bases and J lost 1; bases outside the gene matches: 2. The CDR3 runs to 15 residues. Per germline, CDR1 SGHRS and CDR2 YFSETQ. CDR3 residues: CASSWGQENTGELFF. As DNA, the CDR3 is TGCGCCAGCAGCTGGGGACAGGAGAACACCGGGGAGCTGTTTTTT.

V is TRBV27 and J is TRBJ2-7, with 7 bases that match TRBD1. The CDR3 sequence is 15 residues long. The V segment lost 4 bases and the J segment 9 bases; nucleotides outside the gene matches: 15. Germline CDR1 is MNHEY and CDR2 is SMNVEV (reference sequence). The CDR3 here is CASSSEDRPPLRQYF. CDR3 sequence (DNA): TGTGCCAGCAGTTCCGAGGACAGGCCCCCTCTCCGGCAGTACTTC.

This clone was seen a handful of times. This chain connects TRBV5-4 to TRBJ2-1, with TRBD2 matching over 7 bases. V shed 2 bases, J shed 0 bases, and the junction held 5 bases outside the gene matches. The CDR3 has 16 residues. Germline-derived CDR1 and CDR2 are SGHNT and YYREEE (reference sequence). The DNA for the CDR3 is TGTGCCAGCAGCTTACGGACGGGAGGCTCCTACAATGAGCAGTTCTTC. Translating it yields CASSLRTGGSYNEQFF.

The chain is built from TRBV6-1 and TRBJ1-1; 10 bases map to TRBD1. V trimming: 3 bases; J trimming: 1 base; junction bases outside the gene matches: 8. Germline V gives CDR1 MNHNS, CDR2 SASEGT. CDR3 length: 17 amino acids. The CDR3 region has the DNA TGTGCCAGCAGTGATTTCGGGACAGGGGTCAAGAACACTGAAGCTTTCTTT. Translating it yields CASSDFGTGVKNTEAFF.

J is TRBJ2-6 and V is TRBV14; tentative D call: TRBD1 (6 bases). Germline V gene sequence: CDR1 SGHDN, CDR2 FVKESK. The V end lost 3 bases, the J end lost 0 bases, and 21 bases lay between the germline ends. This CDR3 has 20 residues. The CDR3 region is CASSHTLGGLQGSGANVLTF. The CDR3 nucleotides are TGTGCCAGCAGCCACACCCTCGGAGGATTACAGGGCTCTGGGGCCAACGTCCTGACTTTC.

The chain uses TRBV6-5 and TRBJ2-3, with 8 bases identical to TRBD1. Germline V gives CDR1 MNHEY, CDR2 SVGAGI. This CDR3 region has 14 residues. Trimming cost V 8 bases and J 5 bases; bases outside gene matches: 9. The CDR3 sequence: CASRNRGVLDTQYF. Here the CDR3 DNA reads TGTGCCAGCCGCAACAGGGGGGTCCTAGATACGCAGTATTTT.

The chain employs TRBV5-1 and TRBJ1-4; 7 bases line up with TRBD1. The CDR3 is 15 amino acids. Germline loops: CDR1 SGHRS, CDR2 YFSETQ. J gave up 3 bases and V 6 bases, and 8 bases lay outside the gene matches. CDR3 nucleotide sequence: TGCGCCAGCACCTCCTCCGGGACAGCTAATGAAAAACTGTTTTTT. Its translation is CASTSSGTANEKLFF.

This chain links TRBV3-1 (or the pseudogene TRBV3-2) with TRBJ2-1; 12 bases align to TRBD2. The CDR3 covers 16 residues. V lost 8 bases, J lost 0 bases, and 5 bases stayed unmatched. Germline CDR1 LGHDT, CDR2 YNNKEL (reference sequence). The CDR3 protein is CASRPTSGSSYNEQFF. The CDR3 DNA reads TGTGCCAGCCGCCCGACTAGCGGGAGCTCCTACAATGAGCAGTTCTTC.

The chain carries TRBV3-1 (or the pseudogene TRBV3-2) and TRBJ1-1, with 10 positions matching TRBD1. Germline CDR1 reads LGHDT; CDR2 reads YNNKEL (reference sequence). There are 16 residues in the CDR3. V lost 0 bases and J lost 3; bases outside the gene matches: 4. The CDR3 is CASSQETGGPDTEAFF. Here the CDR3 DNA reads TGTGCCAGCAGCCAAGAGACAGGGGGCCCGGACACTGAAGCTTTCTTT.

The chain links TRBV15 to TRBJ2-7; TRBD2 matches 11 bases. The ends lost 0 bases at V and 4 bases at J; junction bases unmatched: 11. In germline, CDR1 is LNHNV, CDR2 YYDKDF (reference sequence). The CDR3 runs 18 residues. CDR3 bases: TGTGCCACCAGCAGAGATGTTGCCCCTAGCGGGAGGAAATACGAGCAGTACTTC. This translates into CATSRDVAPSGRKYEQYF.